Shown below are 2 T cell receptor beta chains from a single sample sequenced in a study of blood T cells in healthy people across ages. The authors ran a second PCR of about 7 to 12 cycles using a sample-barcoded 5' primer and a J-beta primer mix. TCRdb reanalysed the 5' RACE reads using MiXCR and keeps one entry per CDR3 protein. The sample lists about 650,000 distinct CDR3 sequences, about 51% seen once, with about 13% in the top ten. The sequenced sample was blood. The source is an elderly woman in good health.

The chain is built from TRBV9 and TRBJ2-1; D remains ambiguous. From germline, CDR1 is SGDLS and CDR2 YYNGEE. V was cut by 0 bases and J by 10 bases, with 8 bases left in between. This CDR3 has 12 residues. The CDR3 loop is CASSVAFREQFF. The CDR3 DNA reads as TGTGCCAGCAGCGTAGCTTTCCGAGAGCAGTTCTTC.

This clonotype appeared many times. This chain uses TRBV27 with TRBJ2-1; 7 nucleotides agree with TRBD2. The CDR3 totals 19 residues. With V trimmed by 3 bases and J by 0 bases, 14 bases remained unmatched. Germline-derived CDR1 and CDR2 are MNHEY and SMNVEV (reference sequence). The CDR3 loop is CASSFLLGGAGDSYNEQFF. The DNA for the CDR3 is TGTGCCAGCAGTTTTCTCTTGGGAGGGGCAGGCGACTCCTACAATGAGCAGTTCTTC.